One and the same sample provided the 27 T cell receptor beta chains below, sequenced in a study of cytomegalovirus exposure and HLA in healthy donors. PCR employed 60 Vbeta and 13 Jbeta primers. Profiled with immunoSEQ multiplex PCR; TCRdb holds only in-frame clones, not every one. The sample contains fewer than 250,000 clones, approximately 70% of which appear only once. Source material: PBMCs. These receptors came from a woman in her twenties or thirties in good health and CMV-seropositive.

The V gene is TRBV18, the J gene TRBJ2-1; 10 bases align to TRBD2. The V gene's germline CDR1 is KGHSH and CDR2 LQKENI. V shed 8 bases and J 0 bases; nucleotides not matched to a gene: 10. The CDR3 consists of 17 residues. The CDR3 sequence: CASTPLSGGGSYNEQFF. The CDR3, as DNA: TGTGCCAGCACCCCACTGAGCGGGGGGGGCTCCTACAATGAGCAGTTCTTC.

This clone was seen just once. The genes are TRBV11-2 and TRBJ2-7, with 9 nucleotides matching TRBD2. Germline V gene data show CDR1 as SGHAT and CDR2 as FQNNGV. V lost 5 bases, J lost 2 bases, and 7 bases stayed unmatched. CDR3 length: 15 amino acids. The DNA of the CDR3 is TGTGCCAGCAGCCTGGGACTAGCCCTAGCCTACGAGCAGTACTTC. Translating gives CASSLGLALAYEQYF.

The gene calls are TRBV5-4 and TRBJ1-1; possible D gene TRBD1, 5 bases. The CDR3 runs 15 residues. V was cut by 3 bases and J by 4 bases, with 16 bases left in between. The germline V gene has CDR1 SGHNT and CDR2 YYREEE (reference sequence). The CDR3 DNA sequence: TGTGCCAGCAGCTGGGCCCGGGGGAGCGTCACTGAAGCTTTCTTT. It specifies CASSWARGSVTEAFF.

This clone was seen a few times. The chain couples TRBV18 to TRBJ1-1; TRBD1 agrees at 7 bases. Germline loops: CDR1 KGHSH, CDR2 LQKENI. V shed 1 base, J shed 6 bases, and the junction held 2 bases outside the gene matches. There are 13 residues in the CDR3. The CDR3: CASSPLGTAEAFF. DNA of the CDR3: TGTGCCAGCTCACCACTGGGGACAGCTGAAGCTTTCTTT.

The J gene is TRBJ2-1, the V gene TRBV12-5; 11 nucleotides match TRBD2. The CDR3 contains 16 residues. The V gene end was trimmed by 1 base and the J gene end by 3 bases; junction bases not matched to a gene: 2. Per the germline V gene, CDR1 is LGHNT and CDR2 is FRNRAP. The DNA of the CDR3 is TGTGCTAGTGGTTTGGGACTAGCGGGGATCTACAATGAGCAGTTCTTC. Protein sequence: CASGLGLAGIYNEQFF.

This clone was observed a handful of times. The chain joins TRBV7-2 to TRBJ1-5, with a weak D call TRBD1 (5 bases). Looked up from germline, CDR1 is SGHTA and CDR2 is FQGNSA. This CDR3 region has 16 residues. V was pared by 8 bases and J by 6 bases, with 23 bases between. CDR3 DNA sequence: TGTGCCAGCGGAAGGGCGGGAGGGCAGGGCGGTCAGCCCCAGCATTTT. As protein: CASGRAGGQGGQPQHF.

The V gene is TRBV13, the J gene TRBJ2-7; 7 nucleotides match TRBD2. Germline CDR1 reads PRHDT; CDR2 reads FYEKMQ (reference sequence). CDR3 length equals 16 residues. The ends lost 6 bases at V and 2 bases at J; junction bases unmatched: 13. CDR3 sequence reads: CASSSAGVSGTYEQYF. DNA for the CDR3: TGTGCCAGCAGTTCGGCGGGGGTTAGCGGCACCTACGAGCAGTACTTC.

Remarks on this clone: A junction end diverges from the germline sequence, so it may reflect a read error. The chain uses TRBV7-9 and TRBJ2-7, with 7 nucleotides matching TRBD2. The length of the CDR3 is 14 residues. Germline lookup yields CDR1 SEHNR and CDR2 FQNEAQ (reference sequence). CDR3 amino acids: CSSSLASGSYEQYF. The CDR3 DNA follows: TGTTCCAGCAGCTTAGCTAGCGGCTCCTACGAGCAGTACTTC.

V is TRBV15 and J is TRBJ2-1; TRBD1 is a possible D gene (7 bases). CDR1 and CDR2 (germline): LNHNV, YYDKDF (reference sequence). Trimming stripped 5 bases from V and 7 bases from J, with 18 bases between. The CDR3 spans 15 residues. The CDR3 nucleotides are TGTGCCACCAGCGCAAGACAGGGAGGTGTAAATGAGCAGTTCTTC. It is translated as CATSARQGGVNEQFF.

The CDR3 nucleotides read TGTGCCAGCAGCCCGGGAGGGGGAGAGACCCAGTACTTC. Translating it yields CASSPGGGETQYF. J is TRBJ2-5 and V is TRBV5-4, with TRBD2 matching over 8 bases. Germline lookup yields CDR1 SGHNT and CDR2 YYREEE (reference sequence). Germline trimming cut 4 bases from V and 4 bases from J; bases unmatched to any gene: 3. This CDR3 comprises 13 residues.

The genes are TRBV7-9 and TRBJ2-1; possibly TRBD2 for D (6 bases). The CDR3 extends over 18 amino acids. Trimming shortened V by 2 bases and J by 7 bases, and 24 bases separated the two germline ends. Germline CDR1 reads SEHNR; CDR2 reads FQNEAQ (reference sequence). The CDR3 nucleotides read TGTGCCAGCAGCTTACCCCAAGCTAGCGCGGGAATCCGGAATGAGCAGTTCTTC. Translated, it gives CASSLPQASAGIRNEQFF. Full variable domain (rest looked up from reference TRBV7-9 and TRBJ2-1): DTGVSQNPRHKITKRGQNVTFRCDPISEHNRLYWYRQTLGQGPEFLTYFQNEAQLEKSRLLSDRFSAERPKGSFSTLEIQRTEQGDSAMYLCASSLPQASAGIRNEQFFGPGTRLTVL.

V and J are TRBV6-5 and TRBJ1-5; tentatively, D is TRBD1 (6 bases). Germline CDR1 MNHEY, CDR2 SVGAGI. V gave up 5 bases and J gave up 0 bases, with 8 bases separating them. This CDR3 has 14 residues. The DNA for the CDR3 is TGTGCCAGCAGTATCAGGGGTAGCAATCAGCCCCAGCATTTT. It specifies CASSIRGSNQPQHF.

The gene calls are TRBV28 and TRBJ2-1; 8 bases are shared with TRBD2. The CDR3 runs 14 residues. V lost 8 bases, J lost 6 bases, and 9 bases stayed unmatched. Germline CDR1 and CDR2: MDHEN and SYDVKM. The DNA of the CDR3 is TGTGCCAGCTCCCCCGGGAGGGCCGGCAATGAGCAGTTCTTC. Translated, it gives CASSPGRAGNEQFF.

The V call is TRBV4-2, the J call TRBJ2-1, with D unresolved. The V and J ends lost 9 bases and 2 bases respectively, with 8 bases between them. The CDR3 has 12 residues. Germline V gives CDR1 LGHNA, CDR2 YNFKEQ. Here the CDR3 reads CASSSAYNEQFF. The DNA for the CDR3 is TGTGCCAGTTCTAGTGCCTACAATGAGCAGTTCTTC.

In this sample, this clone turned up a few times. CDR3 sequence (DNA): TGTGCCAGCAGCTTACGGACAGGGCACGAGCAGTACTTC. Residues: CASSLRTGHEQYF. This sequence joins TRBV5-5 and TRBJ2-7, with 8 bases aligning to TRBD1. This CDR3 is built from 13 residues. Germline CDR1 and CDR2: SGHKS and YYEKEE (reference sequence). The V segment lost 2 bases and the J segment 5 bases; nucleotides outside the gene matches: 3. The whole variable domain, filled in from reference TRBV5-5 and TRBJ2-7, reads DAGVTQSPTHLIKTRGQQVTLRCSPISGHKSVSWYQQVLGQGPQFIFQYYEKEERGRGNFPDRFSARQFPNYSSELNVNALLLGDSALYLCASSLRTGHEQYFGPGTRLTVT.

The rearrangement uses TRBV29-1 and TRBJ2-5, with 10 bases aligning to TRBD2. V was pared by 2 bases and J by 1 base, with 7 bases of the junction left unmatched. The CDR3 loop spans 16 amino acids. Germline CDR1 is SQVTM and CDR2 is ANQGSEA. As DNA, the CDR3 is TGCAGCGTTGAAAGGGGCGTAGCGGGAGGCCAAGAGACCCAGTACTTC. It is translated as CSVERGVAGGQETQYF.

The rearrangement uses TRBV18 and TRBJ2-3; 9 positions agree with TRBD2. V shed 6 bases and J 3 bases; nucleotides not matched to a gene: 16. Germline V gene sequence: CDR1 KGHSH, CDR2 LQKENI. The CDR3 runs 18 residues. The CDR3 DNA reads TGTGCCAGCTCCCCCCTTAAGGGGCGGGAGGGCCTGACAGATACGCAGTATTTT. Translating it yields CASSPLKGREGLTDTQYF.

The gene calls are TRBV5-1 and TRBJ2-5; weak D call: TRBD2 (7 bases). CDR1 SGHRS and CDR2 YFSETQ come from the germline V gene. The germline V and J ends were trimmed by 4 bases and 5 bases, with 21 bases remaining between them. The CDR3 spans 16 residues. The CDR3 region has the DNA TGCGCCAGCAGCCTAATGGGGGCTAGCGGATCGGAGACCCAGTACTTC. This gives the protein CASSLMGASGSETQYF.

The chain combines TRBV5-1 with TRBJ1-2; the match to TRBD1 covers 10 bases. CDR1 is SGHRS and CDR2 is YFSETQ in the germline V gene. After removal of 2 bases from V and 1 base from J, the junction contained 11 bases not matched to a gene. CDR3 length: 18 residues. The CDR3 here is CASSLLPGQGNFNYGYTF. The CDR3 nucleotides read TGCGCCAGCAGCTTACTACCGGGACAGGGGAACTTTAACTATGGCTACACCTTC.

The chain joins TRBV6-6 to TRBJ1-6; D call uncertain. The ends were cut back, 4 bases at V and 7 bases at J, with 8 bases in the middle. The germline V gene has CDR1 MNHNY and CDR2 SVGAGI (reference sequence). This CDR3 is built from 13 residues. The CDR3 region is CASSLEWNSPLHF. In nucleotides, the CDR3 is TGTGCCAGCAGTTTAGAGTGGAATTCACCCCTCCACTTT.

J is TRBJ2-3 and V is TRBV9; possible D gene TRBD1, 6 bases. V was trimmed by 4 bases and J by 5 bases, leaving 17 bases between them. CDR1 and CDR2 (germline): SGDLS, YYNGEE. This CDR3 has 15 amino acids. CDR3 nucleotides: TGTGCCAGCAGCTACTCCGGGACACTCGGAGATACGCAGTATTTT. This encodes CASSYSGTLGDTQYF.

On this clone: Other DNA sequences in this specimen translate into the identical CDR3. The rearrangement uses TRBV6-4 and TRBJ2-1; D is possibly TRBD2 (6 bases). The V end lost 0 bases, the J end lost 6 bases, and 9 bases lay between the germline ends. From germline, CDR1 is MRHNA and CDR2 SNTAGT. The CDR3 is made up of 14 amino acids. CDR3 amino acids: CASSDSTGGNEQFF. DNA of the CDR3: TGTGCCAGCAGTGACTCGACCGGGGGCAATGAGCAGTTCTTC.

The rearrangement joins TRBV7-9 to TRBJ2-1, with D perhaps matching TRBD2 (6 bases). This CDR3 spans 18 amino acids. The V and J ends lost 6 bases and 3 bases respectively, with 24 bases between them. CDR1 is SEHNR and CDR2 is FQNEAQ in the germline V gene (reference sequence). In DNA, the CDR3 is TGTGCCAGCAGGGGGGGACCCGAAAAGATTGGGATCTACAATGAGCAGTTCTTC. Translation gives CASRGGPEKIGIYNEQFF.

Only a few counts were recorded for this clone. The chain combines TRBV6-5 with TRBJ2-5; tentatively, D is TRBD1 (5 bases). The ends were cut back, 0 bases at V and 6 bases at J, with 14 bases in the middle. Germline V CDR1 and CDR2: MNHEY, SVGAGI. This CDR3 is built from 15 residues. CDR3 loop: CASSYSSQGKQTQYF. The CDR3 bases are TGTGCCAGCAGTTACTCGAGTCAGGGTAAACAGACCCAGTACTTC.

The chain carries TRBV27 and TRBJ2-1; perhaps TRBD2 as D (6 bases). CDR1 MNHEY and CDR2 SMNVEV come from the germline V gene (reference sequence). The CDR3 sequence is 17 residues long. The V end was cut by 0 bases, the J end by 4 bases, with 16 bases between. The CDR3 here is CASSLSWAGLRYNEQFF. CDR3 DNA sequence: TGTGCCAGCAGTTTATCGTGGGCGGGGTTGCGATACAATGAGCAGTTCTTC.

The rearrangement links TRBV10-3 to TRBJ2-5; TRBD2 matches 9 bases. The end of the DNA fits TRBJ2-7 better, so the J call may be wrong. Germline V gene lookup returns CDR1 ENHRY and CDR2 SYGVKD. The CDR3 loop spans 15 amino acids. CDR3 sequence: CAISGGAGGPYEQYF. In DNA, the CDR3 is TGTGCCATCAGTGGTGGAGCGGGGGGTCCCTACGAGCAGTACTTC.

This clone turned up a few times. The chain couples TRBV10-3 to TRBJ2-3, with 8 bases matching TRBD1. The CDR3 covers 16 residues. Germline CDR1 and CDR2: ENHRY and SYGVKD. V was clipped by 0 bases and J by 3 bases; unmatched bases: 5. CDR3 sequence: CAISESSGGATDTQYF. In nucleotides, the CDR3 is TGTGCCATCAGTGAGTCCTCAGGGGGCGCGACAGATACGCAGTATTTT.